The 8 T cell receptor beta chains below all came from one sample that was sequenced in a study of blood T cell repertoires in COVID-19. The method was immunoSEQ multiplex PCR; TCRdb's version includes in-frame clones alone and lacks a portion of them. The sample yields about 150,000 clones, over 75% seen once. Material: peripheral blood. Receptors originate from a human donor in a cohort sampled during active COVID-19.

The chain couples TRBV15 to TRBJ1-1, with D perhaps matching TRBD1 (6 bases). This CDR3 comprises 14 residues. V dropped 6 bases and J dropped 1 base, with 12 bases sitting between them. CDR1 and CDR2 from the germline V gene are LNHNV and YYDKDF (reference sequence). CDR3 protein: CATRTGQRNTEAFF. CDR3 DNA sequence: TGTGCCACCAGGACCGGACAGAGGAACACTGAAGCTTTCTTT. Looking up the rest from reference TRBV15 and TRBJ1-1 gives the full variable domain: DAMVIQNPRYQVTQFGKPVTLSCSQTLNHNVMYWYQQKSSQAPKLLFHYYDKDFNNEADTPDNFQSRRPNTSFCFLDIRSPGLGDTAMYLCATRTGQRNTEAFFGQGTRLTVV.

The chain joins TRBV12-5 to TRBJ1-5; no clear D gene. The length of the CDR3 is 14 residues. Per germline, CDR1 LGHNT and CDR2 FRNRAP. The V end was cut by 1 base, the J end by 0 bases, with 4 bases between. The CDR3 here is CASGLAYSNQPQHF. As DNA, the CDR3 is TGTGCTAGTGGTTTGGCCTATAGCAATCAGCCCCAGCATTTT.

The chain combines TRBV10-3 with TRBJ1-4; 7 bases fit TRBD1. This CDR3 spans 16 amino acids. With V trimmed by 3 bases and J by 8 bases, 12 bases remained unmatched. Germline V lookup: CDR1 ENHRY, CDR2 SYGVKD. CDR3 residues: CAISEGGPRGWEKLFF. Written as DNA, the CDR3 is TGTGCCATCAGTGAAGGGGGCCCGCGGGGTTGGGAAAAACTGTTTTTT.

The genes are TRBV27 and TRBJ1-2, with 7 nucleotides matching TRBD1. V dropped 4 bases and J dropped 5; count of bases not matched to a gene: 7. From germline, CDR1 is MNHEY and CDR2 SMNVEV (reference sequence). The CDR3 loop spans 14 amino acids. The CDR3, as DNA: TGTGCCAGCAGTTCCATGGACAGGCGATATGGCTACACCTTC. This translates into CASSSMDRRYGYTF.

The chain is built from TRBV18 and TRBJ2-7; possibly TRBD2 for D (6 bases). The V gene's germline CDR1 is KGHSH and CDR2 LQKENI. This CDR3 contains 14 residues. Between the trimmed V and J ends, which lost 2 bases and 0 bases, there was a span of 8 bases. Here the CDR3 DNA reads TGTGCCAGCTCACCAAGGGAGGACTCCTACGAGCAGTACTTC. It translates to CASSPREDSYEQYF.

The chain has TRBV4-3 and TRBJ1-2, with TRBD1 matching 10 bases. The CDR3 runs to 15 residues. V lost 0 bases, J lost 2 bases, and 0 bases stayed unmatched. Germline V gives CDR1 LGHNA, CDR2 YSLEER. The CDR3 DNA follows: TGCGCCAGCAGCCAAGAGGACAGGGGGAACTATGGCTACACCTTC. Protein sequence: CASSQEDRGNYGYTF.

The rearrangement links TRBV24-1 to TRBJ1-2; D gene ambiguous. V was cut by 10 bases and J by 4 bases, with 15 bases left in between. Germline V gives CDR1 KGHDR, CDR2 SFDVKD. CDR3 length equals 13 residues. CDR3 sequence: CATGSGRGYGYTF. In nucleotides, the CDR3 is TGTGCCACTGGTAGCGGGCGCGGCTATGGCTACACCTTC.

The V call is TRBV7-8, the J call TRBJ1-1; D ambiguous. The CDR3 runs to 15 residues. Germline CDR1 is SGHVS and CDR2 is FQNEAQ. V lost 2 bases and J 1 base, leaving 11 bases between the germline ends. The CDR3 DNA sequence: TGTGCCAGCAGCTTACGTCCGGGAGGGAACACTGAAGCTTTCTTT. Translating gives CASSLRPGGNTEAFF. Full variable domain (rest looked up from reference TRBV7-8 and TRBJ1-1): GAGVSQSPRYKVAKRGQDVALRCDPISGHVSLFWYQQALGQGPEFLTYFQNEAQLDKSGLPSDRFFAERPEGSVSTLKIQRTQQEDSAVYLCASSLRPGGNTEAFFGQGTRLTVV.